A selection of T cell receptor beta chains follows, all from one sample in a study of post-analysis software for immune sequencing data. Using its own MiXCR run on the PCR reads, TCRdb lists one record per CDR3 protein. Of roughly 600,000 distinct CDR3 sequences in the sample, 44% were seen once. What was sequenced was blood. The receptors come from a girl aged 10-17 years with multiple sclerosis. The CDR3 runs from the conserved cysteine through the conserved F or W. D genes are given only for firm matches. For some rows the clone size is stated as once, few or many, or as a class when expanded; others skip it.

J: TRBJ2-7; V: TRBV12-3/TRBV12-4; size: many; D: TRBD1; DNA: TGTGCCAGCAGTTTGATGAATTACAGGGGGCTTAGCGAGCAGTACTTC; CDR3: CASSLMNYRGLSEQYF
J: TRBJ2-1; V: TRBV5-1; size: few; D: TRBD2; DNA: TGCGCCAGCAGCCCCGGGGGGACCAGCTCCTACAATGAGCAGTTCTTC; CDR3: CASSPGGTSSYNEQFF
J: TRBJ2-1; V: TRBV29-1; size: NA; D: NA; DNA: TGCAGCGTTACCTATTACTACAATGAGCAGTTCTTC; CDR3: CSVTYYYNEQFF
J: TRBJ2-6; V: TRBV27; size: NA; D: NA; DNA: TGTGCCAGCAGTTCCCCAACGCAAAGCGGGGCCAACGTCCTGACTTTC; CDR3: CASSSPTQSGANVLTF
J: TRBJ2-3; V: TRBV10-3; size: NA; D: TRBD2; DNA: TGTACCATCAGTGACCGCTTACGAGGACTAGCGGGAGTAGATACGCAGTATTTT; CDR3: CTISDRLRGLAGVDTQYF
J: TRBJ2-1; V: TRBV12-3/TRBV12-4; size: NA; D: NA; DNA: TGTGCCAGCAGTTGGGCCCAGGGCGAGCAGTTCTTC; CDR3: CASSWAQGEQFF
J: TRBJ2-5; V: TRBV30; size: few; D: TRBD1; DNA: TGTGCCTGGAGTGTACAAGGTCGTCTGACAGGGGGGCAGTACTTC; CDR3: CAWSVQGRLTGGQYF
J: TRBJ2-1; V: TRBV5-1; size: NA; D: NA; DNA: TGCGCCAGCAGTCCTCTAGGAATCTCCTACAATGAGCAGTTCTTC; CDR3: CASSPLGISYNEQFF
J: TRBJ2-1; V: TRBV20-1; size: NA; D: NA; DNA: TGCAATGCTAGAGACCCCAGCGGCAACTCCTACAATGAGCAGTTCTTC; CDR3: CNARDPSGNSYNEQFF
J: TRBJ2-1; V: TRBV29-1; size: few; D: NA; DNA: TGCAGCGTTGAACCCGGACAGTTCTTC; CDR3: CSVEPGQFF
J: TRBJ1-5; V: TRBV5-1; size: NA; D: TRBD1; DNA: TGCGCCAGCCTGGGACAGCCCGAATTTAGCAATCAGCCCCAGCATTTT; CDR3: CASLGQPEFSNQPQHF
J: TRBJ1-1; V: TRBV6-1; size: NA; D: NA; DNA: TGTGCCAGCAGTGAAGCGCCGGGGGTTGGTACTGAAGCTTTCTTT; CDR3: CASSEAPGVGTEAFF
J: TRBJ2-1; V: TRBV29-1; size: NA; D: TRBD2; DNA: TGCAGCGTTGAAGATTGGGCTAGCGGGAGTTACAATGAGCAGTTCTTC; CDR3: CSVEDWASGSYNEQFF
J: TRBJ1-1; V: TRBV27; size: few; D: NA; DNA: TGTGCCAGCAGGCCCATTAATCTTTGGAACACTGAAGCTTTCTTT; CDR3: CASRPINLWNTEAFF